The 10 T cell receptor beta chains in this list originate from one sample, sequenced in a study of T-cell reconstitution after alpha-beta-depleted transplantation in children (TCRdb year 2016). Libraries were built with PCR. The data were produced on an Illumina HiSeq 2500. Molecular barcoding was employed in the preparation of TCR libraries, with unique molecular identifiers being used to normalize TCRbeta repertoire quantification. TCRdb cleaned the public reads at Q25 with fastp, built clones with MiXCR and kept in-frame beta chains. Under each unique CDR3 protein, matching rows form one entry showing the most common genes and DNA. Across this sample there are about 690,000 distinct CDR3 sequences, with 16% seen only once. Approximately 1% of the sample comes from the top ten. The specimen comprised PBMCs from the stem cell graft donor, sampled from the stem cell graft. These receptors were collected from a human donor who donated a stem cell graft to a child with acute myeloid leukemia.

The V and J genes are TRBV12-3 or TRBV12-4 and TRBJ2-5; 8 positions match TRBD2. Trimming removed 5 bases from V and 2 bases from J; junction bases left unmatched: 4. This CDR3 has 14 amino acids. CDR3 amino acids: CASSRLASQETQYF. For the CDR3, the DNA is TGTGCCAGCAGTCGACTAGCGTCTCAAGAGACCCAGTACTTC.

The chain employs TRBV2 and TRBJ2-2, with D unresolved. This CDR3 region has 13 residues. Germline loops: CDR1 SNHLY, CDR2 FYNNEI. V was shortened by 5 bases and J by 3 bases, with 7 bases between the two germline ends. The CDR3 sequence: CASSTFDTGELFF. CDR3 DNA sequence: TGTGCCAGCAGTACCTTTGACACCGGGGAGCTGTTTTTT.

Ten or more counts support this clonotype. The chain uses TRBV10-2 and TRBJ1-3, with 8 bases identical to TRBD1. The CDR3 totals 15 residues. Unmatched junction bases numbered 4, after V lost 6 bases and J lost 0 bases. CDR1 and CDR2 (germline): WSHSY, SAAADI. CDR3: CASSQGASSGNTIYF. The CDR3 DNA sequence: TGCGCCAGCAGCCAGGGGGCCAGCTCTGGAAACACCATATATTTT.

This clonotype was detected only a few times. The gene calls are TRBV13 and TRBJ2-5; a weak D match, TRBD2 (6 bases). The CDR3 has 12 amino acids. Trimming left V 4 bases short and J 5 bases short, with 8 bases between. In germline, CDR1 is PRHDT, CDR2 FYEKMQ (reference sequence). CDR3 loop: CASSSEGETQYF. Here the CDR3 DNA reads TGTGCCAGCAGCTCGGAGGGGGAGACCCAGTACTTC.

In this sample, this clonotype turned up once. A clone one base away is much larger, so this may be a read error. The V gene is TRBV29-1, the J gene TRBJ1-5; D gene unclear. Trimming took off 5 bases at V and 4 bases at J, with 12 bases between the two ends. The CDR3 extends over 13 amino acids. Germline V lookup: CDR1 SQVTM, CDR2 ANQGSEA. CDR3 in DNA: TGCAGCGTTAAGATTACAGCGAATCAGCCCCAGCATTTT. Amino acid sequence: CSVKITANQPQHF.

The table lists this clonotype with many counts. The genes are TRBV20-1 and TRBJ2-1; TRBD2 is a possible D gene (5 bases). The ends were cut back, 6 bases at V and 7 bases at J, with 13 bases in the middle. CDR1 and CDR2 (germline): DFQATT, SNEGSKA (reference sequence). The CDR3 is 12 residues long. The CDR3, as DNA: TGCAGTGCCCCCCCCCTAGCAAATGAGCAGTTCTTC. This encodes CSAPPLANEQFF.

Of note for this clonotype: At one of its ends the junction is not consistent with the germline gene, which may arise from a read error. This chain connects TRBV24-1 to TRBJ1-5; D unresolved. The CDR3 loop spans 14 amino acids. The germline gives CDR1 KGHDR, CDR2 SFDVKD. The CDR3 nucleotides read TGTGCCACCAGTGACGCGGCGGGTCAGCAGCCCCGGCATTTT. This codes for CATSDAAGQQPRHF.

This clonotype was counted ten times or more. The chain links TRBV29-1 to TRBJ1-2; TRBD1 might be the D (6 bases). Germline V gives CDR1 SQVTM, CDR2 ANQGSEA. The CDR3 spans 15 residues. V lost 5 bases and J lost 8, with 24 bases in between. The CDR3 here is CSVLREGGHEGGYTF. In nucleotides, the CDR3 is TGCAGCGTTTTACGAGAAGGGGGACACGAAGGGGGCTACACCTTC.

This clonotype has just a few counts. The gene calls are TRBV25-1 and TRBJ2-3, with 9 bases identical to TRBD1. The CDR3 sequence is 15 residues long. In germline, CDR1 is MGHDK, CDR2 SYGVNS. J gave up 2 bases and V 2 bases, and 2 bases lay outside the gene matches. CDR3: CASSEGQGYTDTQYF. CDR3 nucleotide sequence: TGTGCCAGCAGTGAAGGACAGGGGTACACAGATACGCAGTATTTT.

The genes are TRBV7-3 and TRBJ1-6; D possibly corresponds to TRBD1 (5 bases). Germline V gene data show CDR1 as SGHTA and CDR2 as FQGTGA. The V and J ends lost 5 bases and 5 bases respectively, with 7 bases between them. This CDR3 region has 13 residues. CDR3 sequence (DNA): TGTGCCAGCAGCGGGGGGAATAATTCACCCCTCCACTTT. The encoded protein is CASSGGNNSPLHF.